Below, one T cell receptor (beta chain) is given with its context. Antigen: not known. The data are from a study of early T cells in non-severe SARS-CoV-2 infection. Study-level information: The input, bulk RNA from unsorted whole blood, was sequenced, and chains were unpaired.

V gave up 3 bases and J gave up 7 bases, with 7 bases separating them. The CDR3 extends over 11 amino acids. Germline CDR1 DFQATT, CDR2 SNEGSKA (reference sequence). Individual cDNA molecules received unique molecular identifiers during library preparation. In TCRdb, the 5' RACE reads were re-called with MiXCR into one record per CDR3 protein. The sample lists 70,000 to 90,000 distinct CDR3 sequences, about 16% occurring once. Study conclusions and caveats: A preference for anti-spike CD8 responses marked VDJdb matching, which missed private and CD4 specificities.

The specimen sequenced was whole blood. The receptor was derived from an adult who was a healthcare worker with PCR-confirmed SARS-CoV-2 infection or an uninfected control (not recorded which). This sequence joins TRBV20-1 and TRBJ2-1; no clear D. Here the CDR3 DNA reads TGCAGTGCTAGCAGAGCGAATGAGCAGTTCTTC. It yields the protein CSASRANEQFF.